This T cell receptor (beta chain) was documented in a study of blood T cell repertoires in COVID-19. As for the study in general: The samples span acute and convalescent COVID-19 from the United States, Italy and Spain. Sources were T cells, B-cell-depleted T cells, or PBMCs; the material itself was cDNA or gDNA.

As processed by the authors: Reference gene primer amplification gave nucleated cell count estimates. The protocol was immunoSEQ multiplex PCR, while the TCRdb copy is restricted to in-frame clones and leaves out a portion. V, J and clone size are taken as reported in that table, and D and trimming were inferred from the DNA itself. The data contain 200,000 to 300,000 clones, roughly 90% of them seen just once; the ten biggest clones take up approximately 3.8%. Germline CDR1 and CDR2: MNHEY and SVGAGI. V lost 2 bases, J lost 1 base, and 5 bases stayed unmatched. CDR3 length: 15 amino acids. The J gene is TRBJ2-7, the V gene TRBV6-5; TRBD1 agrees at 7 bases. Sequencing was performed on peripheral blood. This TCR was recovered from a man between 60 and 70 years old who had recovered from COVID-19. This chain's CDR3 is CASSYGTVKSYEQYF. The CDR3 region has the DNA TGTGCCAGCAGTTACGGGACAGTAAAATCCTACGAGCAGTACTTC.